A selection of T cell receptor beta chains follows, all from one sample in a study of T-cell memory formation after mild COVID-19. From the 5' RACE reads, TCRdb called clonotypes with MiXCR, one entry per CDR3 protein. The data hold about 270,000 distinct CDR3 sequences, with 16% observed a single time. The sequenced sample consisted of PBMCs or a T cell subset sorted from them (not recorded which). These receptors all come from a man between 18 and 29 years old who had mild COVID-19 (a few samples of this study predate the infection). Cell type and time point are not known. CDR3s include the opening cysteine and the closing phenylalanine or tryptophan. D genes are given only for firm matches. A clone size is listed for some rows: how often the clone was seen (once, few, many), or a class if it is expanded.

V gene,J gene,clone size,D gene,CDR3 protein,CDR3 DNA
TRBV10-3,TRBJ2-5,many,-,CAIGGSLDETQYF,TGTGCCATCGGGGGGAGCCTTGACGAGACCCAGTACTTC
TRBV2,TRBJ1-4,few,-,CASRERTSQNEKLFF,TGTGCCAGCAGAGAAAGGACAAGCCAGAATGAAAAACTGTTTTTT
TRBV7-2,TRBJ1-2,-,-,CASSLSRESNYGYTF,TGTGCCAGCAGCTTAAGCAGGGAATCTAACTATGGCTACACCTTC
TRBV29-1,TRBJ2-7,-,TRBD1,CSVTHSGQGTYEQYF,TGCAGCGTTACCCATTCGGGACAGGGGACCTACGAGCAGTACTTC
TRBV7-7,TRBJ2-2,-,TRBD1,CASSLNTGAGELFF,TGTGCCAGCAGTCTTAACACAGGGGCCGGGGAGCTGTTTTTT
TRBV19,TRBJ1-1,-,TRBD1,CASGTGIDTEAFF,TGTGCCAGTGGGACAGGGATAGACACTGAAGCTTTCTTT
TRBV9,TRBJ1-2,-,TRBD1,CASSAGTGDWALYGYTF,TGTGCCAGCAGCGCCGGGACAGGGGATTGGGCTCTATATGGCTACACCTTC
TRBV4-1,TRBJ2-2,-,-,CASSQVPPGGTGELFF,TGCGCCAGCAGCCAAGTCCCCCCTGGAGGCACCGGGGAGCTGTTTTTT
TRBV29-1,TRBJ2-3,many,-,CSVPGPAPDTQYF,TGCAGCGTGCCGGGACCGGCCCCAGATACGCAGTATTTT
TRBV2,TRBJ2-5,-,-,CASDRRSRQETQYF,TGTGCCAGCGATCGACGTTCTAGGCAAGAGACCCAGTACTTC
TRBV6-1,TRBJ1-1,few,-,CASFSRATEAFF,TGTGCCAGTTTTTCGAGGGCCACTGAAGCTTTCTTT
TRBV6-5,TRBJ2-1,-,-,CASSSTPGNEQFF,TGTGCCAGCAGTTCGACCCCGGGCAATGAGCAGTTCTTC
TRBV7-2,TRBJ2-3,-,TRBD1,CASRMDRGQDTQYF,TGTGCCAGCAGGATGGACAGGGGGCAAGATACGCAGTATTTT
TRBV12-3/TRBV12-4,TRBJ2-3,few,TRBD2,CASRPKTSGGAGATQYF,TGTGCCAGCAGGCCCAAGACTAGCGGGGGGGCAGGAGCTACGCAGTATTTT
TRBV25-1,TRBJ2-1,many,-,CASSDLDSRQGGYNEQFF,TGTGCCAGCAGTGATCTGGACAGCCGCCAGGGCGGCTACAATGAGCAGTTCTTC
TRBV10-3,TRBJ2-7,few,-,CAISDRGSYEQYF,TGTGCCATCAGTGACAGGGGCTCCTACGAGCAGTACTTC
TRBV6-1,TRBJ1-2,few,-,CASRRTEIYGYTF,TGTGCCAGCAGGAGGACAGAGATCTATGGCTACACCTTC
TRBV6-2/TRBV6-3,TRBJ2-1,-,TRBD1,CASSYTGQYNEQFF,TGTGCCAGCAGTTACACGGGACAGTACAATGAGCAGTTCTTC
TRBV12-3/TRBV12-4,TRBJ1-1,-,-,CASSLVQGRDTEAFF,TGTGCCAGCAGTTTAGTGCAGGGGAGAGACACTGAAGCTTTCTTT
TRBV24-1,TRBJ2-4,-,TRBD1,CATSDLRATGGVNIQYF,TGTGCCACCAGTGATTTGAGGGCTACAGGGGGAGTAAACATTCAGTACTTC
TRBV6-5,TRBJ1-4,-,-,CASSYLGRVQEKLFF,TGTGCCAGCAGTTACCTGGGCAGGGTGCAGGAAAAACTGTTTTTT
TRBV7-2,TRBJ2-7,few,TRBD1,CASSLPGTGAYEQYF,TGTGCCAGCAGCCTGCCGGGGACAGGGGCCTACGAGCAGTACTTC
TRBV7-9,TRBJ2-6,-,-,CASSVGPGANVLTF,TGTGCCAGCAGCGTAGGGCCTGGGGCCAACGTCCTGACTTTC
TRBV5-6,TRBJ2-5,-,TRBD1,CASSKGQGETQYF,TGTGCCAGCAGCAAGGGACAGGGAGAGACCCAGTACTTC
TRBV4-1,TRBJ1-4,-,-,CASSQGGRDEKLFF,TGCGCCAGCAGCCAGGGGGGAAGGGATGAAAAACTGTTTTTT
TRBV2,TRBJ2-3,few,-,CASRGPRDTQYF,TGTGCCAGCAGAGGACCGCGGGATACGCAGTATTTT
TRBV7-9,TRBJ2-3,-,-,CASSLDDYTQYF,TGTGCCAGCAGCTTAGACGACTATACGCAGTATTTT
TRBV10-3,TRBJ2-5,few,TRBD1,CAISEILTGKSETQYF,TGTGCCATCAGTGAGATATTGACAGGGAAGAGTGAGACCCAGTACTTC
TRBV9,TRBJ2-5,few,-,CASSEWSGSQTQYF,TGTGCCAGCAGCGAGTGGTCGGGGTCTCAGACCCAGTACTTC
TRBV7-3,TRBJ2-3,-,-,CASSQGVVGDTQYF,TGTGCCAGCAGTCAAGGTGTAGTTGGGGATACGCAGTATTTT
TRBV4-3,TRBJ1-5,-,TRBD1,CASSQEGTGNQPQHF,TGCGCCAGCAGCCAAGAAGGGACAGGGAATCAGCCCCAGCATTTT
TRBV4-1,TRBJ2-4,few,-,CASSPNPGQVNIQYF,TGCGCCAGCAGCCCAAATCCGGGACAAGTAAACATTCAGTACTTC
TRBV2,TRBJ2-5,-,TRBD2,CASSEVGGGETQYF,TGTGCCAGCAGTGAGGTGGGGGGGGGAGAGACCCAGTACTTC
TRBV7-6,TRBJ1-5,few,TRBD1,CASSESRGPWQPQHF,TGTGCCAGCAGCGAGTCCAGGGGGCCCTGGCAGCCCCAGCATTTT
TRBV24-1,TRBJ2-2,-,-,CATSGGRGTYYTGELFF,TGTGCCACCAGTGGGGGTCGCGGGACATATTACACCGGGGAGCTGTTTTTT